These 8 T cell receptor beta chains were all obtained from the same sample, sequenced in a study of T cell repertoires in cytomegalovirus infection (dated by TCRdb to the late 2010s). The run used an Illumina HiSeq 1500. The public sequencing data were trimmed at Q25 with fastp and processed into clonotypes with MiXCR by TCRdb, which kept only in-frame beta chains. Rows matching on CDR3 protein sequence are summarized as one entry with the most common DNA and genes. For this sample the table gives 480,000 or so distinct CDR3 sequences, of which over 9% were detected only once. Roughly 10% of the sample comes from the top ten. The source material was PBMCs. Receptors were obtained from a human donor in good health (CMV status not recorded). Some clones in this sample may be carry-over from other donors' samples.

This clonotype was seen repeatedly, ten times or more. The V call is TRBV18, the J call TRBJ1-1; D is perhaps TRBD1 (6 bases). Trimming cost V 6 bases and J 4 bases, with 15 bases left between them. The CDR3 contains 14 residues. Germline V lookup: CDR1 KGHSH, CDR2 LQKENI. CDR3 DNA sequence: TGTGCCAGCTCCCCAAGACAGGATTTCACTGAAGCTTTCTTT. Its protein product is CASSPRQDFTEAFF.

This clonotype was detected ten times or more. The chain links TRBV28 to TRBJ2-5, with a weak D call TRBD2 (6 bases). CDR3 size: 15 residues. Looked up from germline, CDR1 is MDHEN and CDR2 is SYDVKM. V lost 6 bases to trimming and J lost 1 base, with 15 bases between them. The CDR3 region is CASSLEWTTQETQYF. The DNA of the CDR3 is TGTGCCAGCAGCCTTGAGTGGACTACCCAAGAGACCCAGTACTTC.

This clonotype was picked up many times. V gene TRBV6-6 combines with J gene TRBJ2-7; weak D call: TRBD1 (6 bases). V was cut by 5 bases and J by 5 bases, with 13 bases left in between. This CDR3 region has 13 residues. The germline V gene encodes CDR1 MNHNY and CDR2 SVGAGI (reference sequence). CDR3 in amino acids: CASSQTGAHEQYF. CDR3 DNA sequence: TGTGCCAGCAGTCAGACAGGAGCCCACGAGCAGTACTTC.

This clonotype was seen at least ten times. V and J are TRBV27 and TRBJ2-7; D not certain. Germline CDR1 reads MNHEY; CDR2 reads SMNVEV (reference sequence). This CDR3 has 16 amino acids. Trimming cost V 10 bases and J 0 bases, with 22 bases left between them. In DNA form, the CDR3 reads TGTGCCACCACCCGGACCGCTAGTGCCCACTCCTACGAGCAGTACTTC. Residues: CATTRTASAHSYEQYF.

This clonotype was counted ten times or more. The J gene is TRBJ2-5, the V gene TRBV7-2; D is ambiguous. The CDR3 extends over 13 amino acids. Trimming pared 1 base from V and 4 bases from J, leaving 7 bases between. Germline CDR1 and CDR2: SGHTA and FQGNSA. The CDR3 bases are TGTGCCAGCAGCTTAGGGTTCCTAGAGACCCAGTACTTC. It yields the protein CASSLGFLETQYF. The full variable domain, its missing parts supplied by reference TRBV7-2 and TRBJ2-5, is GAGVSQSPSNKVTEKGKDVELRCDPISGHTALYWYRQSLGQGLEFLIYFQGNSAPDKSGLPSDRFSAERTGGSVSTLTIQRTQQEDSAVYLCASSLGFLETQYFGPGTRLLVL.

In this sample, this clonotype turned up many times. This rearrangement joins TRBV15 to TRBJ2-3; D perhaps matches TRBD2 (5 bases). The CDR3 is 15 amino acids. Germline CDR1 is LNHNV and CDR2 is YYDKDF (reference sequence). V dropped 1 base and J dropped 1 base, with 9 bases sitting between them. CDR3 residues: CATSRVGSGTDTQYF. The CDR3 DNA reads as TGTGCCACCAGCAGAGTGGGTAGCGGCACAGATACGCAGTATTTT.

This clonotype occurred many times. The gene calls are TRBV6-6 and TRBJ2-2, with 8 bases that match TRBD2. The V segment lost 2 bases and the J segment 5 bases; nucleotides outside the gene matches: 4. This CDR3 has 15 residues. Germline loops: CDR1 MNHNY, CDR2 SVGAGI (reference sequence). The CDR3 sequence is CASSYAGGGTGELFF. The CDR3 DNA reads TGTGCCAGCAGTTACGCGGGGGGAGGTACCGGGGAGCTGTTTTTT.

The table lists this clonotype with a few counts. The rearrangement uses TRBV18 and TRBJ1-1; 9 nucleotides align to TRBD1. This CDR3 comprises 14 residues. Germline V gene data show CDR1 as KGHSH and CDR2 as LQKENI. The V gene end was trimmed by 3 bases and the J gene end by 5 bases; junction bases not matched to a gene: 4. CDR3 in amino acids: CASSPRTGETEAFF. DNA of the CDR3: TGTGCCAGCTCACCCCGGACAGGGGAGACTGAAGCTTTCTTT.